These T cell receptor beta chains were read from a single sample in a study of cytomegalovirus exposure and HLA in healthy donors. Libraries were prepared by immunoSEQ multiplex PCR; TCRdb keeps only in-frame clonotypes and omits some of them. Of over 85,000 clones listed, 86% are singletons. The specimen sequenced was PBMCs. Receptors were obtained from a man in his forties or fifties in good health and CMV-seronegative. Both conserved end residues are trimmed from each CDR3. A clone size is listed for some rows: how often the clone was seen (once, few, many), or a class if it is expanded.

V	size	length	CDR3
TRBV6-4	NA	13	ASSDGGGDTDTQY
TRBV7-9	NA	13	ASSDTTGDFHEQF
TRBV5-1	NA	13	ASSLAMSSGNTIY
TRBV15	NA	11	ATRPDRTGELF
TRBV15	NA	13	ATSRDRVKNTEAF
TRBV19	once	11	ASKNGGNQPQH
TRBV2	NA	12	ASSEVGFNEKLF
TRBV6-1	NA	13	ASSETGTGLQPQH
TRBV27	once	13	ASSFGTGGSTEAF
TRBV6-5	once	12	ASTPSGGNQPQH
TRBV5-1	NA	12	ASSRSDGLEGYT
TRBV5-1	NA	12	ASWTGTGGNTIY
TRBV30	few	11	ACQVNSGNTIY
TRBV19	NA	10	ASTDRLYGYT
TRBV7-9	NA	12	ASSRRGVYNEQF
TRBV9	NA	17	ASSVAGTSGGVSYNEQF
TRBV29-1	once	11	SIPETAQETQY
TRBV5-4	NA	14	ASSDGTERTNEKLF
TRBV6-4	NA	12	ASSVSETGYGYT
TRBV5-1	NA	12	ASSSTTGPGEQY
TRBV14	NA	15	ASSHLEVGDLADTQY
TRBV27	NA	13	ASSLGGSTGNTIY
TRBV20-1	NA	9	SARDKGEAF
TRBV10-3	once	11	ASTGQGAYEQY
TRBV5-4	NA	17	ASSLGGSTGKSSYNEQF
TRBV27	many	13	ASSLDRESSYEQY
TRBV5-1	NA	13	ASSGPGQPQETQY
TRBV6-6	NA	11	ASSPGTWRGYT
TRBV2	NA	13	ASARDRGNNEKLF
TRBV5-4	NA	14	ASSFDRGDRNTEAF
TRBV2	NA	13	ASRAYQGGNSPLH
TRBV7-8	NA	13	ASFRRRLNTDTQY
TRBV19	NA	11	ASRPQGATEAF
TRBV28	NA	10	ASSMSSYEQY
TRBV11-2	NA	11	ASSASGGTEAF